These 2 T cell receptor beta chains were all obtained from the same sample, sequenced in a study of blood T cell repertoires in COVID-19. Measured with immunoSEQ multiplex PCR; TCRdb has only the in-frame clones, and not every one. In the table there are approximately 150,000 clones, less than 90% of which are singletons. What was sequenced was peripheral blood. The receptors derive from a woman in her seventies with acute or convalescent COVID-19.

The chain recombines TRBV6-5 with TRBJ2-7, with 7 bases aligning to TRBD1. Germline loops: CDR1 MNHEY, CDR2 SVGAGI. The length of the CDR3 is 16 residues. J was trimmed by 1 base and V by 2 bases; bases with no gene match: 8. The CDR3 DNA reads TGTGCCAGCAGTTACAGGGGGACAGATATGTCCTACGAGCAGTACTTC. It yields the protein CASSYRGTDMSYEQYF.

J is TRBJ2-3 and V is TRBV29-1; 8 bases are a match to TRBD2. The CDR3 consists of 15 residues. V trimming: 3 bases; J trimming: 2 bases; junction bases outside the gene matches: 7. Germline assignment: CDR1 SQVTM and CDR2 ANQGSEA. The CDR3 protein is CSVEERERYTDTQYF. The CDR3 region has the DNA TGCAGCGTTGAGGAGCGGGAGAGGTACACAGATACGCAGTATTTT.